The rows below give T cell receptor beta chains drawn from one sample of a study of T cell repertoires in cytomegalovirus infection. Antigens of these TCRs are unknown. TCRdb re-analysed the reads in MiXCR, keeping a single row per CDR3 protein. This sample carries around 800,000 distinct CDR3 sequences, around a third of them seen once, and the ten largest clones take around 12%. Specimen: cultured CD8+ T cells from PBMCs, collected from culture after CMV antigen stimulation. These receptors all stem from a human donor in good health (CMV status not recorded). Some clones in this sample may be carry-over from other donors' samples. The conserved cysteine and the conserved F or W are not part of the CDR3 here. Each record gives: J gene, V gene, CDR3 protein.

TRBJ1-5 | TRBV28 | ASALPSFPGQGQPQH
TRBJ1-1 | TRBV2 | ARLGHVNTEAF
TRBJ1-5 | TRBV12-3/TRBV12-4 | ASSSPGTGTNQPQH
TRBJ2-5 | TRBV7-1 | ASSSQGSRETQY
TRBJ2-7 | TRBV3-1 | ASSQEGTSGYEQY
TRBJ2-2 | TRBV7-6 | ASSFWDRATGELF
TRBJ2-5 | TRBV6-2/TRBV6-3 | ASSWGAGGKETQY
TRBJ1-1 | TRBV5-1 | ASSLAGEGGYTEAF
TRBJ1-2 | TRBV6-5 | ASSYSDQDRRGGYT
TRBJ1-1 | TRBV6-6 | ASSAPGTGGSLDTEAF
TRBJ1-2 | TRBV19 | ASRGTGMKGYT
TRBJ2-1 | TRBV6-5 | ASRMGQSSYNEQF
TRBJ1-6 | TRBV27 | ASSPQGYNSPLH
TRBJ2-7 | TRBV11-1 | ASSWGQNREQY
TRBJ2-3 | TRBV11-2 | ASSLNWGSTDTQY
TRBJ2-2 | TRBV6-5 | ASSPRGGTNTGELF
TRBJ2-3 | TRBV24-1 | ATSDPSGGALTDTQY
TRBJ2-5 | TRBV9 | ANKRAGGQEETQY
TRBJ1-2 | TRBV6-1 | ASSDRTGIGYT
TRBJ2-5 | TRBV20-1 | SATFSGGAEETQY
TRBJ1-1 | TRBV28 | ASSVQGWGTEAF
TRBJ2-3 | TRBV27 | ASSPPAIAGTDTQY
TRBJ2-5 | TRBV6-1 | ASSGQRTRGVRETQY
TRBJ2-2 | TRBV4-3 | ASSQYPGDGELF
TRBJ1-1 | TRBV7-2 | ASSLGVRGAEAF
TRBJ1-1 | TRBV4-1 | ASSHGQVDAF
TRBJ1-1 | TRBV6-5 | ASRMASNTEAF
TRBJ1-1 | TRBV19 | ASRPTGTGPYGTEAF
TRBJ2-5 | TRBV7-6 | ASSPGGTDRETQY